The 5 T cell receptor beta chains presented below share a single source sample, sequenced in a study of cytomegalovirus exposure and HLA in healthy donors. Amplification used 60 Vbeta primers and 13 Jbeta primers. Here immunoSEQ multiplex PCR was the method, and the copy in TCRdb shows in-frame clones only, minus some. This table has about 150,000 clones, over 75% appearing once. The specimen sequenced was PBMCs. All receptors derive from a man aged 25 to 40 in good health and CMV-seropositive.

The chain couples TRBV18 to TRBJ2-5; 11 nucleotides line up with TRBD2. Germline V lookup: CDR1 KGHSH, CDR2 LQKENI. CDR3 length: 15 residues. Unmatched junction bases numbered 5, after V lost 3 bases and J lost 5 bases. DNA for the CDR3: TGTGCCAGCTCACCTAATCTAGCGGGAGGTGAGACCCAGTACTTC. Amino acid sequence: CASSPNLAGGETQYF.

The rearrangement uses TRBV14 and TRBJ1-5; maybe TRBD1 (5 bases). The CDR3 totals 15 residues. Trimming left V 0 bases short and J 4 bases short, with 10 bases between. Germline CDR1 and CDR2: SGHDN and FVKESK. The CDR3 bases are TGTGCCAGCAGCCAAGATTCGGGGGGGAATCAGCCCCAGCATTTT. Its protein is CASSQDSGGNQPQHF.

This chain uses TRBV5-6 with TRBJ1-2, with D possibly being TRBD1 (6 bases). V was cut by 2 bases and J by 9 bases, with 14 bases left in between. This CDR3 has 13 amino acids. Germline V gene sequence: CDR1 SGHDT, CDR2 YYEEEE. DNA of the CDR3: TGTGCCAGCAGCTTTGGGGAGGGGGGCAGCTACACCTTC. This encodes CASSFGEGGSYTF.

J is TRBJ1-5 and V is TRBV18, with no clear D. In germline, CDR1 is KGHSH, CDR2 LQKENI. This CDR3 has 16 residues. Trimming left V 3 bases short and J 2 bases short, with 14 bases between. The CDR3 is CASSPTMTSGNQPQHF. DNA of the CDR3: TGTGCCAGCTCACCTACGATGACATCGGGCAATCAGCCCCAGCATTTT.

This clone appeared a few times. CDR3 DNA: TGTGCCAGCTCGCGCAATAGACAGTTATCCTACGAGCAGTACTTC. It codes for CASSRNRQLSYEQYF. The rearrangement links TRBV18 to TRBJ2-7, with TRBD1 as a possible D gene (5 bases). The CDR3 totals 15 residues. Germline assignment: CDR1 KGHSH and CDR2 LQKENI. The V end was cut by 6 bases, the J end by 1 base, with 16 bases between.